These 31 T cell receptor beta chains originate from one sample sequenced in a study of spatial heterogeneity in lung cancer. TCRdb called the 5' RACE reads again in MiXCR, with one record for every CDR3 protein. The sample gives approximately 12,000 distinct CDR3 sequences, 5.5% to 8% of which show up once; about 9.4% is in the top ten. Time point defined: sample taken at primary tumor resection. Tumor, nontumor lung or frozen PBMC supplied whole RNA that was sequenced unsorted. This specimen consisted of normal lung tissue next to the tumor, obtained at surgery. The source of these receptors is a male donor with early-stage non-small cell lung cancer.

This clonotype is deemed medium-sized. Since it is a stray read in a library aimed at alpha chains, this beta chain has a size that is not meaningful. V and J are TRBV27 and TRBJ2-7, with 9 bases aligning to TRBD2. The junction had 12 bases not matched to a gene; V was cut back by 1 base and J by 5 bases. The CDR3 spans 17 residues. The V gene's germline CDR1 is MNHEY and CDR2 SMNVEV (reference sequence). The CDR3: CASSLFGSGSGSNEQYF. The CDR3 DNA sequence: TGTGCCAGCAGTTTATTTGGCTCGGGTAGCGGGAGCAACGAGCAGTACTTC.

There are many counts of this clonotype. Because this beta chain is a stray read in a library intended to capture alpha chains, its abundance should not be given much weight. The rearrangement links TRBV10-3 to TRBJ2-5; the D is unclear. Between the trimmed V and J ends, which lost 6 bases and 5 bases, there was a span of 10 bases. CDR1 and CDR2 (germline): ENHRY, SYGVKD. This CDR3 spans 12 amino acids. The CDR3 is CAIRGNKETQYF. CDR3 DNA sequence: TGTGCCATCAGGGGGAATAAGGAGACCCAGTACTTC.

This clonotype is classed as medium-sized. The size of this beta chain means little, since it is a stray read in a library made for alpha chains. CDR3 region: CASSQGATGAYEQYF. The CDR3 bases are TGTGCCAGCAGCCAAGGAGCGACAGGGGCCTACGAGCAGTACTTC. This chain links TRBV3-1 with TRBJ2-7; 8 nucleotides align to TRBD1. The V and J ends lost 1 base and 2 bases, in that order; junction bases with no gene match: 4. There are 15 residues in the CDR3. Germline CDR1 is LGHDT and CDR2 is YNNKEL (reference sequence).

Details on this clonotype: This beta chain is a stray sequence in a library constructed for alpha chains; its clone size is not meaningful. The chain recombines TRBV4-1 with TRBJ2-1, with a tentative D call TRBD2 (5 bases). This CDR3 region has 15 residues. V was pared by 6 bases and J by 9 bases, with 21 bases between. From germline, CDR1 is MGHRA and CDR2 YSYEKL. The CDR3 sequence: CASRKEGSLQSEQFF. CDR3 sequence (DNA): TGCGCCAGCAGGAAAGAGGGTAGCCTTCAAAGTGAGCAGTTCTTC.

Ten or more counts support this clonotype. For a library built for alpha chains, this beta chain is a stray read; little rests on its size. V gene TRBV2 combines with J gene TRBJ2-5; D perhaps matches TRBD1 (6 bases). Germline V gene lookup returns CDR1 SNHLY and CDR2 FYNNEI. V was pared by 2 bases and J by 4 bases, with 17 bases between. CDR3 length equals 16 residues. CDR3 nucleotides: TGTGCCAGCAGTGAATTGGGGTCTACAGGGACAGAGACCCAGTACTTC. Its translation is CASSELGSTGTETQYF.

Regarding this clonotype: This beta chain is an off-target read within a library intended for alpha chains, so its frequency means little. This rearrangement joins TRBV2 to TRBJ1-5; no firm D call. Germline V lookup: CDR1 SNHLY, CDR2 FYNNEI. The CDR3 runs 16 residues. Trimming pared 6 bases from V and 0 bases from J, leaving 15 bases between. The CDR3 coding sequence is TGTGCCAGCAGCAGCCCTGGCGGCTATAGCAATCAGCCCCAGCATTTT. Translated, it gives CASSSPGGYSNQPQHF.

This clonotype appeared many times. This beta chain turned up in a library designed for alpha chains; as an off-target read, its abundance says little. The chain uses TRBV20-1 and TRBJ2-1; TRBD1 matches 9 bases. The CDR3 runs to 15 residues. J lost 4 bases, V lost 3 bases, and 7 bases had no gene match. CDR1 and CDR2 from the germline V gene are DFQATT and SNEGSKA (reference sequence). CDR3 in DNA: TGCAGTGCTAGTATCGACAGGGGGAGATACAATGAGCAGTTCTTC. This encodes CSASIDRGRYNEQFF.

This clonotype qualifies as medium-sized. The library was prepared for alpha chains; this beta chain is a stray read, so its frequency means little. The CDR3 reads CATSRTRQYEQYF. CDR3 in DNA: TGTGCCACCAGCAGGACCAGGCAGTACGAGCAGTACTTC. The rearrangement links TRBV15 to TRBJ2-7, with D unresolved. Per germline, CDR1 LNHNV and CDR2 YYDKDF (reference sequence). The CDR3 is 13 residues long. V lost 3 bases to trimming and J lost 4 bases, with 10 bases between them.

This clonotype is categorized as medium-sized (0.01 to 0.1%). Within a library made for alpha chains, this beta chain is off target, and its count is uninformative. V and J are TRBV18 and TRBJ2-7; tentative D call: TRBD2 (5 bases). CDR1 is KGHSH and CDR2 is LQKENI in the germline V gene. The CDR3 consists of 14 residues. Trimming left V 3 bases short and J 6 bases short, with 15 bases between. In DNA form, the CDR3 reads TGTGCCAGCTCACCTACCGCTTTCCGGGGCGAGCAGTACTTC. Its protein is CASSPTAFRGEQYF.

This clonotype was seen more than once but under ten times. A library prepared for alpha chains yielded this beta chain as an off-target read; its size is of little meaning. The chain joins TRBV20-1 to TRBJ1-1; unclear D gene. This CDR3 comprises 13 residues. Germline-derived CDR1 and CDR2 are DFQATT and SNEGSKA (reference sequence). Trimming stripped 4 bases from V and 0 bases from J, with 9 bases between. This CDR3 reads CSAIAGMNTEAFF. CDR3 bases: TGCAGTGCTATCGCCGGTATGAACACTGAAGCTTTCTTT.

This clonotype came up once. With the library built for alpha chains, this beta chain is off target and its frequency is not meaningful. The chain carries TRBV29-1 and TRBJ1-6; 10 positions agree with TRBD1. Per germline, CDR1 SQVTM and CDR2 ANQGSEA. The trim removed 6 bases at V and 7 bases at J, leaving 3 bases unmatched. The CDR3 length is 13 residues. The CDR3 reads CSVRTGGNSPLHF. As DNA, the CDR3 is TGCAGCGTGCGGACAGGGGGAAATTCACCCCTCCACTTT.

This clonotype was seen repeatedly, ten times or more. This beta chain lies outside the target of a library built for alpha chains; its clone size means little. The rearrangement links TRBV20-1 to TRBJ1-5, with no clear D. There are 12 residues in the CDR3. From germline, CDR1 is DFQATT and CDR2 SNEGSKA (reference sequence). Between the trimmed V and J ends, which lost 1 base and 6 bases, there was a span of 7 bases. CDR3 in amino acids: CSARANGQPQHF. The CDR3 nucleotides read TGCAGTGCTAGAGCCAACGGTCAGCCCCAGCATTTT.

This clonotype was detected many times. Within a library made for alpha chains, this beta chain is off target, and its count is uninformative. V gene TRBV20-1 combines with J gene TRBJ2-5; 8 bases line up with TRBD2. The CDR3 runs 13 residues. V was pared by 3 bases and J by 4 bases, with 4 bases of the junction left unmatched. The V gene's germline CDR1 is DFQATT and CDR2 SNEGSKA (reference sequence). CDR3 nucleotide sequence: TGCAGTGCTAGCACGGGAGGGATAGAGACCCAGTACTTC. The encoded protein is CSASTGGIETQYF.

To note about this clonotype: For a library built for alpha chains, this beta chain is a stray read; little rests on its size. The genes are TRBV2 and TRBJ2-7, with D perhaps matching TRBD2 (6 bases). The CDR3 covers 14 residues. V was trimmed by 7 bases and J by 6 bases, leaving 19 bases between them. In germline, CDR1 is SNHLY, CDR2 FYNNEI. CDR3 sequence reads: CASTPPGSLVEQYF. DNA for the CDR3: TGTGCCAGCACTCCCCCCGGGAGTTTGGTCGAGCAGTACTTC. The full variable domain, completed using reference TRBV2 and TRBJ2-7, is EPEVTQTPSHQVTQMGQEVILRCVPISNHLYFYWYRQILGQKVEFLVSFYNNEISEKSEIFDDQFSVERPDGSNFTLKIRSTKLEDSAMYFCASTPPGSLVEQYFGPGTRLTVT.

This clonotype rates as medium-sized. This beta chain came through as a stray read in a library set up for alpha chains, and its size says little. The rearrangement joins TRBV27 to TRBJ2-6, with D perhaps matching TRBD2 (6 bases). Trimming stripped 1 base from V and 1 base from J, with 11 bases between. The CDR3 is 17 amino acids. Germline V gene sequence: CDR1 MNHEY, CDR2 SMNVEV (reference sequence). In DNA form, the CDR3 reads TGTGCCAGCAGTTTATACGGGAGCGGGTCTGGGGCCAACGTCCTGACTTTC. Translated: CASSLYGSGSGANVLTF.

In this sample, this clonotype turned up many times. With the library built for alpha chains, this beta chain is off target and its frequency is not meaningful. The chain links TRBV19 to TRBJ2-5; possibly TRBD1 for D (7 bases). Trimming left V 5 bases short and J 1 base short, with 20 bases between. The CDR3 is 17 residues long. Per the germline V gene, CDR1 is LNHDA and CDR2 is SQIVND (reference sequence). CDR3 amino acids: CASSPPRGVEGQETQYF. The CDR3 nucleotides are TGTGCCAGTAGTCCCCCCAGGGGGGTGGAAGGCCAAGAGACCCAGTACTTC.

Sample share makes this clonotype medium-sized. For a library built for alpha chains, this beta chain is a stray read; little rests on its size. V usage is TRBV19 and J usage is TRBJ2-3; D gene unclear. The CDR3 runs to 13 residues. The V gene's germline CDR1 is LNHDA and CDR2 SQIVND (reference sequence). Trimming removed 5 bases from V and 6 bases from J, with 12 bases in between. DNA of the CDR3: TGTGCCAGTAGTGATACTAAAAAGGATACGCAGTATTTT. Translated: CASSDTKKDTQYF.

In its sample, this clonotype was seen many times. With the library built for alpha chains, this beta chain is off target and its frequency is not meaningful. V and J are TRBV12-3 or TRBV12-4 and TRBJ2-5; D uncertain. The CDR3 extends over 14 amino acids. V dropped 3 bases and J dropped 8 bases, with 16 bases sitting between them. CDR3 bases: TGTGCCAGCAGTTTCTACGGTTCAACCGGAACCCAGTACTTC. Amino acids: CASSFYGSTGTQYF.

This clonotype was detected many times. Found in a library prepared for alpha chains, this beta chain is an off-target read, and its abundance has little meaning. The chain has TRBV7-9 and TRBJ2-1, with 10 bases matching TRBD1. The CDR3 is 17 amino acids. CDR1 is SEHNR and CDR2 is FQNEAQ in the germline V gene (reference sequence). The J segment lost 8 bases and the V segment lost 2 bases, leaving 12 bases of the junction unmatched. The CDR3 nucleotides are TGTGCCAGCAGCTTATTCGATGGGACAGGGGAGGTAGATGAGCAGTTCTTC. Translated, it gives CASSLFDGTGEVDEQFF.

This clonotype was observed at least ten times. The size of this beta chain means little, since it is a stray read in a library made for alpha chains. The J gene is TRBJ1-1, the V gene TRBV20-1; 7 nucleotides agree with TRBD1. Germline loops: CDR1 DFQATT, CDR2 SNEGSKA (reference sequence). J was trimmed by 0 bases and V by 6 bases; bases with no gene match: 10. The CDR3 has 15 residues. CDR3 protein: CSAGSPQGMNTEAFF. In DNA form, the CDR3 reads TGCAGTGCGGGTTCCCCACAGGGGATGAACACTGAAGCTTTCTTT.

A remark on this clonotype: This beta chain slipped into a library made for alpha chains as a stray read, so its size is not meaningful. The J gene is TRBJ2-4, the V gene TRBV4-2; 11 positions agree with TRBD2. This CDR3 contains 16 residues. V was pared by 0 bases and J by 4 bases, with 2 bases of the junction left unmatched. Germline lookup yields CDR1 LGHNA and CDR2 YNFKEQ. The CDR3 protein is CASSQEGTSGKNIQYF. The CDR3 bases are TGTGCCAGCAGCCAAGAAGGGACTAGCGGTAAAAACATTCAGTACTTC.

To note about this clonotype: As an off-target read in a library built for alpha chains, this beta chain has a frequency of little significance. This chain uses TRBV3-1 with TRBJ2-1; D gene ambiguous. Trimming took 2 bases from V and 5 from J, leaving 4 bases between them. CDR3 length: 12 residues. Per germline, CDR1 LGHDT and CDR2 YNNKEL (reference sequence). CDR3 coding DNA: TGTGCCAGCAGCCAATCTGACAATGAGCAGTTCTTC. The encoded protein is CASSQSDNEQFF.

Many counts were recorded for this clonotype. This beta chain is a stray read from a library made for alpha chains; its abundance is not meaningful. CDR3 amino acids: CASSSRAGGSYGYTF. CDR3 DNA sequence: TGTGCCAGCAGCTCCCGCGCAGGGGGATCGTATGGCTACACCTTC. This sequence joins TRBV3-1 and TRBJ1-2, with 7 bases fitting TRBD1. J lost 5 bases, V lost 5 bases, and 11 bases had no gene match. The germline V gene has CDR1 LGHDT and CDR2 YNNKEL (reference sequence). The CDR3 runs 15 residues.

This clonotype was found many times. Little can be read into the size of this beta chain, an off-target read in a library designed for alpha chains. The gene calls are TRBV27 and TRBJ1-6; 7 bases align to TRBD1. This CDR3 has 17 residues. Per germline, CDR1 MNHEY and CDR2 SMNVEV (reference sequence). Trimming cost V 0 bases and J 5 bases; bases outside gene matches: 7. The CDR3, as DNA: TGTGCCAGCAGTTTATCGGGACAGCTAGTAAATAATTCACCCCTCCACTTT. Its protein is CASSLSGQLVNNSPLHF.

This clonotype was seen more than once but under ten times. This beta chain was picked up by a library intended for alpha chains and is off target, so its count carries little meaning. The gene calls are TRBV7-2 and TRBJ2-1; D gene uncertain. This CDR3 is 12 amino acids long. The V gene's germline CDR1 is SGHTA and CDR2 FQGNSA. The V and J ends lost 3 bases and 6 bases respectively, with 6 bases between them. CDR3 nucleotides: TGTGCCAGCAGCTTCCCTAGCAATGAGCAGTTCTTC. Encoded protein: CASSFPSNEQFF.

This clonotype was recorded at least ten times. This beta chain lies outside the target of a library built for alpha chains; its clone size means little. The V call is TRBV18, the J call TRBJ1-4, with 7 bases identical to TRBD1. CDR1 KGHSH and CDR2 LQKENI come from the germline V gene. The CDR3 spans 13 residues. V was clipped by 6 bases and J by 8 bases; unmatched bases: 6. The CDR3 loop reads CASSRDSEEKLFF. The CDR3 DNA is TGTGCCAGCTCGAGGGACAGCGAGGAAAAACTGTTTTTT.

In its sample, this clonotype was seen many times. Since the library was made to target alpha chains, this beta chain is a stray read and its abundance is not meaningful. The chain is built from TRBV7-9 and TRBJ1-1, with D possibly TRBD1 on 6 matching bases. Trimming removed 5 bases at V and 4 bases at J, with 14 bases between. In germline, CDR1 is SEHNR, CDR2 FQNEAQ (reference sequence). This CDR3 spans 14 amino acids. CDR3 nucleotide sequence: TGTGCCAGCAGCCCGGGGGGCAGGGGCACTGAAGCTTTCTTT. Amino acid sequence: CASSPGGRGTEAFF.

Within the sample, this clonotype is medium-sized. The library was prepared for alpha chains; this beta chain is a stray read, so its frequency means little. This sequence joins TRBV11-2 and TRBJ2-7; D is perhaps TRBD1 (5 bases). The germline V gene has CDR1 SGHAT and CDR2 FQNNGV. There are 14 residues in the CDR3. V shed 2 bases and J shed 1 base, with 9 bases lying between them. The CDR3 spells CASSLYQGSYEQYF. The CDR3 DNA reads TGTGCCAGCAGCTTATATCAGGGTTCCTACGAGCAGTACTTC.

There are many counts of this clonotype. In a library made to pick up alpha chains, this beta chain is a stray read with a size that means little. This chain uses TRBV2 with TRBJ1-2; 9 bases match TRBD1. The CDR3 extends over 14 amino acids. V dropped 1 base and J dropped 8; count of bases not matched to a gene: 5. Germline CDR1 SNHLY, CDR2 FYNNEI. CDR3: CASSEGRDRAGYTF. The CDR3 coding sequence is TGTGCCAGCAGTGAAGGCCGGGACAGGGCCGGCTACACCTTC.

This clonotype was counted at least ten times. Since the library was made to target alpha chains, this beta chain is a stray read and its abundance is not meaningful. Here the CDR3 reads CASSDGRADEQYF. The CDR3 coding sequence is TGTGCCAGCAGTGATGGCAGGGCGGACGAGCAGTACTTC. The chain joins TRBV25-1 to TRBJ2-7, with D perhaps TRBD1 (5 bases). Germline CDR1 is MGHDK and CDR2 is SYGVNS. This CDR3 is built from 13 residues. With 3 bases removed from V and 5 bases from J, the gap between germline ends came to 11 bases.

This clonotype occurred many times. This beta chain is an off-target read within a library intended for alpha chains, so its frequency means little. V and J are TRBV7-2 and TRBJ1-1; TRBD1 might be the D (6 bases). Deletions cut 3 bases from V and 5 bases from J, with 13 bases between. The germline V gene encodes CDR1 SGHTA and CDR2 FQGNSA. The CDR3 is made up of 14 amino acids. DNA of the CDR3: TGTGCCAGCAGCTTCCAGAGGGGGGGGACTGAAGCTTTCTTT. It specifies CASSFQRGGTEAFF.